Below are 29 T cell receptor beta chains sequenced from a single sample in a study of blood T cell repertoires in COVID-19. Profiled with immunoSEQ multiplex PCR; TCRdb holds only in-frame clones, not every one. The profile shows 200,000 or so clones, more than 70% of them singletons. What was sequenced was peripheral blood. These receptors were collected from a person between 65 and 79 years old with COVID-19, enrolled during active disease.

The CDR3 region is CASSRPQGLEVGHTF. The CDR3 DNA is TGTGCCAGCAGCCGACCTCAGGGGCTGGAGGTGGGCCACACCTTC. This rearrangement joins TRBV5-6 to TRBJ1-2, with D perhaps TRBD1 (6 bases). Germline V gene sequence: CDR1 SGHDT, CDR2 YYEEEE. V was cut by 4 bases and J by 12 bases, with 25 bases left in between. The CDR3 has 15 amino acids. The variable domain in full, with the rest retrieved from reference TRBV5-6 and TRBJ1-2, is DAGVTQSPTHLIKTRGQQVTLRCSPKSGHDTVSWYQQALGQGPQFIFQYYEEEERQRGNFPDRFSGHQFPNYSSELNVNALLLGDSALYLCASSRPQGLEVGHTFGSGTRLTVV.

This clone was counted a few times. The chain links TRBV28 to TRBJ2-7, with D possibly TRBD1 on 7 matching bases. There are 15 residues in the CDR3. Germline CDR1 is MDHEN and CDR2 is SYDVKM. Trimming left V 5 bases short and J 2 bases short, with 16 bases between. CDR3 residues: CASSTRRDSPYEQYF. The CDR3, as DNA: TGTGCCAGCAGTACTCGGCGGGACAGCCCCTACGAGCAGTACTTC.

This sequence joins TRBV28 and TRBJ1-5; D might be TRBD1 (5 bases). This CDR3 is built from 15 residues. From germline, CDR1 is MDHEN and CDR2 SYDVKM. The V end was cut by 7 bases, the J end by 3 bases, with 16 bases between. The CDR3 spells CASNYGGDYNQPQHF. The DNA for the CDR3 is TGTGCCAGCAACTATGGGGGGGATTACAATCAGCCCCAGCATTTT.

In this sample, this clone turned up once. The chain links TRBV24-1 to TRBJ2-3, with 12 bases fitting TRBD2. The CDR3 sequence is 19 residues long. Germline V lookup: CDR1 KGHDR, CDR2 SFDVKD. After removal of 7 bases from V and 4 bases from J, the junction contained 17 bases not matched to a gene. CDR3 in amino acids: CATRPETSGRFLRADTQYF. The CDR3 DNA follows: TGTGCCACCAGGCCGGAGACTAGCGGGAGATTTTTGCGAGCAGATACGCAGTATTTT.

This chain connects TRBV5-6 to TRBJ1-1, with D unclear. V was trimmed by 4 bases and J by 3 bases, leaving 19 bases between them. The CDR3 has 16 residues. Germline assignment: CDR1 SGHDT and CDR2 YYEEEE. The CDR3 DNA reads as TGTGCCAGCAGCCCGGTTTCGTGGGCCGGGGACACTGAAGCTTTCTTT. This translates into CASSPVSWAGDTEAFF.

V usage is TRBV9 and J usage is TRBJ1-2; D is ambiguous. V lost 0 bases, J lost 4 bases, and 10 bases lay in between. The CDR3 totals 14 residues. Germline assignment: CDR1 SGDLS and CDR2 YYNGEE. The CDR3 reads CASSVGSRSYGYTF. The CDR3 nucleotides are TGTGCCAGCAGCGTAGGTAGTCGTTCCTATGGCTACACCTTC. The full variable domain, in which reference TRBV9 and TRBJ1-2 provide the parts outside the CDR3, is DSGVTQTPKHLITATGQRVTLRCSPRSGDLSVYWYQQSLDQGLQFLIQYYNGEERAKGNILERFSAQQFPDLHSELNLSSLELGDSALYFCASSVGSRSYGYTFGSGTRLTVV.

This chain links TRBV6-6 with TRBJ2-7, with 7 bases that match TRBD1. V was pared by 6 bases and J by 9 bases, with 8 bases of the junction left unmatched. The germline V gene encodes CDR1 MNHNY and CDR2 SVGAGI (reference sequence). The CDR3 has 12 residues. CDR3 DNA sequence: TGTGCCAGCAGCCCAAGACAGGGCAGGCAGTACTTC. Protein: CASSPRQGRQYF.

The V gene is TRBV7-9, the J gene TRBJ1-4; 7 nucleotides align to TRBD1. The CDR3 consists of 16 residues. J lost 3 bases, V lost 1 base, and 5 bases had no gene match. Germline loops: CDR1 SEHNR, CDR2 FQNEAQ (reference sequence). CDR3 DNA sequence: TGTGCCAGCAGCTTAGGGACCGGGACAGCTAATGAAAAACTGTTTTTT. Amino acids: CASSLGTGTANEKLFF.

This clone appeared once. This rearrangement joins TRBV19 to TRBJ2-1; 14 bases agree with TRBD2. With V trimmed by 7 bases and J by 13 bases, 6 bases remained unmatched. The CDR3 extends over 13 amino acids. Per germline, CDR1 LNHDA and CDR2 SQIVND (reference sequence). The CDR3 spells CASTWTSGRQQFF. Here the CDR3 DNA reads TGTGCCAGTACCTGGACTAGCGGGAGGCAACAGTTCTTC. Based on the CDR3 plus reference TRBV19 and TRBJ2-1, the full variable domain is DGGITQSPKYLFRKEGQNVTLSCEQNLNHDAMYWYRQDPGQGLRLIYYSQIVNDFQKGDIAEGYSVSREKKESFPLTVTSAQKNPTAFYLCASTWTSGRQQFFGPGTRLTVL.

The genes are TRBV28 and TRBJ2-1; no reliable D call. V was pared by 5 bases and J by 6 bases, with 8 bases between. The germline CDR1 and CDR2 sequences are MDHEN and SYDVKM. The CDR3 is 12 residues long. The CDR3 region is CASSLGFNEQFF. For the CDR3, the DNA is TGTGCCAGCAGTCTAGGTTTCAATGAGCAGTTCTTC. Using reference TRBV28 and TRBJ2-1 for the parts outside the CDR3, the full variable domain is DVKVTQSSRYLVKRTGEKVFLECVQDMDHENMFWYRQDPGLGLRLIYFSYDVKMKEKGDIPEGYSVSREKKERFSLILESASTNQTSMYLCASSLGFNEQFFGPGTRLTVL.

The chain's CDR3 is CASGIGQGWNEQFF. The DNA of the CDR3 is TGTGCCAGCGGAATTGGACAGGGGTGGAATGAGCAGTTCTTC. The V gene is TRBV11-1, the J gene TRBJ2-1, with 9 bases that match TRBD1. The CDR3 consists of 14 residues. Germline V CDR1 and CDR2: SGHAT, FQDESV (reference sequence). V dropped 8 bases and J dropped 7; count of bases not matched to a gene: 9.

This chain joins TRBV5-1 and TRBJ1-1; the match to TRBD1 covers 7 bases. The CDR3 has 14 amino acids. In germline, CDR1 is SGHRS, CDR2 YFSETQ. Trimming removed 4 bases from V and 1 base from J; junction bases left unmatched: 4. The DNA for the CDR3 is TGCGCCAGCAGCACAGGGACAGAGAACACTGAAGCTTTCTTT. This sequence encodes CASSTGTENTEAFF.

This sequence joins TRBV11-3 and TRBJ2-1; D is uncertain. With 6 bases removed from V and 7 bases from J, the gap between germline ends came to 10 bases. This CDR3 has 12 amino acids. Per germline, CDR1 SGHNT and CDR2 YENEEA. The CDR3 sequence: CASSRSVNEQFF. The CDR3, as DNA: TGTGCCAGCAGTAGATCGGTTAATGAGCAGTTCTTC.

The CDR3 DNA sequence: TGTGCCAGCAGTTACTCGACCGGGATCGGGGAGCTGTTTTTT. Translated, it gives CASSYSTGIGELFF. The chain employs TRBV6-2 or TRBV6-3 and TRBJ2-2; D is possibly TRBD2 (5 bases). The CDR3 is made up of 14 amino acids. Trimming removed 0 bases at V and 7 bases at J, with 9 bases between. Germline V gene data show CDR1 as MNHEY and CDR2 as SVGEGT.

The gene calls are TRBV7-2 and TRBJ2-7; possibly TRBD1 for D (6 bases). The ends were cut back, 2 bases at V and 0 bases at J, with 14 bases in the middle. The germline V gene encodes CDR1 SGHTA and CDR2 FQGNSA. This CDR3 has 16 amino acids. Here the CDR3 reads CASSLYGQWSSYEQYF. The CDR3 DNA reads TGTGCCAGCAGCTTATACGGACAGTGGAGCTCCTACGAGCAGTACTTC.

This clone was counted only a few times. The rearrangement links TRBV2 to TRBJ2-7; tentatively, D is TRBD1 (6 bases). V lost 6 bases and J lost 1, with 7 bases in between. There are 12 residues in the CDR3. Germline V gene data show CDR1 as SNHLY and CDR2 as FYNNEI. The CDR3 sequence: CASRQGSYEQYF. Here the CDR3 DNA reads TGTGCCAGCAGGCAGGGGTCCTACGAGCAGTACTTC.

V usage is TRBV11-2 and J usage is TRBJ2-6; 9 nucleotides align to TRBD1. The germline V gene encodes CDR1 SGHAT and CDR2 FQNNGV. The CDR3 has 18 residues. Unmatched junction bases numbered 7, after V lost 3 bases and J lost 1 base. CDR3 amino acids: CASSFTGGWYSGANVLTF. The CDR3 nucleotides read TGTGCCAGCAGCTTTACAGGGGGCTGGTATTCTGGGGCCAACGTCCTGACTTTC.

V and J are TRBV11-2 and TRBJ2-3; D may be TRBD2 (6 bases). Between the trimmed V and J ends, which lost 3 bases and 0 bases, there was a span of 7 bases. CDR1 and CDR2 from the germline V gene are SGHAT and FQNNGV. This CDR3 has 14 residues. The CDR3 region is CASSLTSSTDTQYF. The CDR3 bases are TGTGCCAGCAGCTTGACTAGTAGCACAGATACGCAGTATTTT.

This CDR3 reads CASSLDGRGDTDTQYF. CDR3 coding DNA: TGCGCCAGCAGCTTGGACGGCAGGGGCGACACAGATACGCAGTATTTT. The rearrangement uses TRBV5-1 and TRBJ2-3; D may be TRBD1 (6 bases). CDR3 length: 16 residues. CDR1 is SGHRS, CDR2 YFSETQ, per germline. Between the trimmed V and J ends, which lost 0 bases and 2 bases, there was a span of 13 bases.

The rearrangement uses TRBV5-1 and TRBJ1-2; 8 bases line up with TRBD1. CDR1 is SGHRS and CDR2 is YFSETQ in the germline V gene. V trimming: 0 bases; J trimming: 6 bases; junction bases outside the gene matches: 4. The CDR3 has 14 amino acids. CDR3 protein: CASSLEGQGNGYTF. The CDR3 DNA sequence: TGCGCCAGCAGCTTGGAAGGACAGGGCAATGGCTACACCTTC.

The chain uses TRBV2 and TRBJ1-1; 9 bases line up with TRBD1. The germline V gene encodes CDR1 SNHLY and CDR2 FYNNEI. CDR3 length equals 14 residues. Unmatched junction bases numbered 8, after V lost 6 bases and J lost 6 bases. For the CDR3, the DNA is TGTGCCAGCAGGGGCCGGGACAGGGTAGCTGAAGCTTTCTTT. This gives the protein CASRGRDRVAEAFF.

This clone was counted a few times. The V and J genes are TRBV7-5 and TRBJ1-5; TRBD1, as called in the table, went unchecked against the DNA. TRBV7-5 is a pseudogene. This CDR3 is 20 amino acids long. Here the CDR3 reads CVRSLIRFAEQCGSNQPQHF. CDR3 DNA sequence: TGTGTCAGAAGCTTGATCCGTTTCGCCGAACAGTGTGGTAGCAATCAGCCCCAGCATTTT.

The chain combines TRBV7-6 with TRBJ2-7; 9 bases match TRBD1. The CDR3 is made up of 15 amino acids. CDR1 SGHVS and CDR2 FNYEAQ come from the germline V gene. V gave up 5 bases and J gave up 1 base; unmatched junction bases: 6. CDR3 residues: CASSPGTGPSYEQYF. The CDR3 region has the DNA TGTGCCAGCAGCCCAGGGACAGGGCCTTCCTACGAGCAGTACTTC. Together with reference TRBV7-6 and TRBJ2-7, the CDR3 gives the full variable domain: GAGVSQSPRYKVTKRGQDVALRCDPISGHVSLYWYRQALGQGPEFLTYFNYEAQQDKSGLPNDRFSAERPEGSISTLTIQRTEQRDSAMYRCASSPGTGPSYEQYFGPGTRLTVT.

The rearrangement links TRBV30 to TRBJ1-3; D uncertain. This CDR3 has 16 amino acids. Trimming took 0 bases from V and 4 from J, leaving 16 bases between them. The germline gives CDR1 GTSNPN, CDR2 SVGIG (reference sequence). CDR3 amino acids: CAWSVGWRGRGNTIYF. CDR3 nucleotides: TGTGCCTGGAGTGTAGGTTGGCGGGGTCGCGGAAACACCATATATTTT.

This chain connects TRBV19 to TRBJ2-3; 8 bases line up with TRBD2. With 6 bases clipped from V and 3 bases from J, the junction kept 2 bases outside the gene matches. Per germline, CDR1 LNHDA and CDR2 SQIVND (reference sequence). This CDR3 is built from 13 residues. The CDR3 DNA reads TGTGCCAGTAGATTAGCGGGAACAGATACGCAGTATTTT. Its translation is CASRLAGTDTQYF.

This clone occurred a few times. V usage is TRBV23-1 and J usage is TRBJ1-6; 8 bases are shared with TRBD1. TRBV23-1 is known as an ORF, though its function is uncertain. The CDR3 spans 14 residues. J gave up 9 bases and V 4 bases, and 5 bases lay outside the gene matches. The chain's CDR3 is CASSLWDRLSPLHF. The CDR3 region has the DNA TGCGCCAGCAGTCTCTGGGACAGGCTTTCACCCCTCCACTTT.

This sequence joins TRBV18 and TRBJ2-3; TRBD2 agrees at 8 bases. Trimming cost V 2 bases and J 0 bases; bases outside gene matches: 16. The germline CDR1 and CDR2 sequences are KGHSH and LQKENI. The CDR3 has 20 residues. As DNA, the CDR3 is TGTGCCAGCTCACCAATCCTCGGCCTAGCGGGTACTTCTAGCACAGATACGCAGTATTTT. Residues: CASSPILGLAGTSSTDTQYF.

The rearrangement joins TRBV29-1 to TRBJ2-7, with 8 bases fitting TRBD2. CDR1 is SQVTM and CDR2 is ANQGSEA in the germline V gene. The CDR3 consists of 13 residues. Losses at the gene ends were 7 bases for V and 2 bases for J; bases not matched to a gene: 7. CDR3 protein: CSAHGLAAYEQYF. The DNA of the CDR3 is TGCAGCGCCCACGGACTAGCAGCCTACGAGCAGTACTTC.

The V call is TRBV19, the J call TRBJ2-2, with a tentative D call TRBD1 (5 bases). Germline CDR1 is LNHDA and CDR2 is SQIVND (reference sequence). Trimming pared 7 bases from V and 0 bases from J, leaving 9 bases between. This CDR3 spans 14 amino acids. CDR3 protein: CASKTASNTGELFF. The CDR3 DNA reads TGTGCCAGTAAGACAGCCTCGAACACCGGGGAGCTGTTTTTT.